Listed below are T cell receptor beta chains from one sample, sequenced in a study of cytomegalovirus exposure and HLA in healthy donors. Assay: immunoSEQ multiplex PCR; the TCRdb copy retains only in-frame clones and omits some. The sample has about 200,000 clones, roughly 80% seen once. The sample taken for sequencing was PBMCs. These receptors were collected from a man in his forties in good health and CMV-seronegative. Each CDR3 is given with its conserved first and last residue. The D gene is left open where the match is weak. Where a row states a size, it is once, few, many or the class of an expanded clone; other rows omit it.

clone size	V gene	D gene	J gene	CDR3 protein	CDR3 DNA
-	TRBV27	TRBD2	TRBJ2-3	CASSLGTSAHTDTQYF	TGTGCCAGCAGTCTGGGGACTAGCGCCCACACAGATACGCAGTATTTT
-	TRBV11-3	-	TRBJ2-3	CASSAGQTQYF	TGTGCCAGCAGCGCCGGACAGACGCAGTATTTT
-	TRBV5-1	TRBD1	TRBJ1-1	CASRTEGTGNTEAFF	TGCGCCAGCAGAACAGAGGGGACAGGGAACACTGAAGCTTTCTTT
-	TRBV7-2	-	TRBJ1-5	CASSLGGGQNQPQHF	TGTGCCAGCAGCTTAGGGGGGGGGCAGAATCAGCCCCAGCATTTT
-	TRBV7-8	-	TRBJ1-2	CASSLADSNYGYTF	TGTGCCAGCAGCTTAGCTGACAGTAACTATGGCTACACCTTC
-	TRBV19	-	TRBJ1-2	CASSFRKGGSGYTF	TGTGCCAGTAGTTTTAGGAAGGGAGGGAGCGGCTACACCTTC
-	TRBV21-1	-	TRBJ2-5	CASSKMGAGETQYF	TGTGCCAGCAGCAAGATGGGAGCGGGAGAGACCCAGTACTTC
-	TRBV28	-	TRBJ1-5	CASSLGQGGNQPQHF	TGTGCCAGCAGTTTGGGCCAGGGTGGCAATCAGCCCCAGCATTTT
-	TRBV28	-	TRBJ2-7	CASSRVSRVDEQYF	TGTGCCAGCAGTCGTGTGTCTAGAGTTGACGAGCAGTACTTC
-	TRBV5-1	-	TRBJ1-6	CASSLSGSYNSPLHF	TGCGCCAGCAGCTTGAGCGGGTCCTATAATTCACCCCTCCACTTT
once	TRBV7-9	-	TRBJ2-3	CATQLSLSTDTQYF	TGTGCCACCCAACTGAGTCTGAGCACAGATACGCAGTATTTT
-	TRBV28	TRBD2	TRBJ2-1	CASSFERGGLHEQFF	TGTGCCAGCAGTTTCGAGCGGGGGGGCCTGCATGAGCAGTTCTTC
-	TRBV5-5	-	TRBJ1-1	CASSFTLDRGTEAFF	TGTGCCAGCAGCTTCACGCTGGATCGGGGAACTGAAGCTTTCTTT
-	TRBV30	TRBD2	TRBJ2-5	CAWSVRGLAQGTQYF	TGTGCCTGGAGTGTACGGGGACTAGCCCAGGGGACCCAGTACTTC
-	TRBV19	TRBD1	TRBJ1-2	CASSQGVSYGYTF	TGTGCCAGTAGCCAGGGGGTAAGCTATGGCTACACCTTC
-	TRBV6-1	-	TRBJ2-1	CASSAVTRIRDEQFF	TGTGCCAGCAGTGCGGTCACTAGGATTAGGGATGAGCAGTTCTTC
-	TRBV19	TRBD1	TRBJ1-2	CASSNRQGDNYGYTF	TGTGCCAGTAGTAACCGACAGGGGGATAACTATGGCTACACCTTC
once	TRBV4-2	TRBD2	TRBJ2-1	CASSPRIAGERQDNEQFF	TGTGCCAGCAGTCCTAGGATCGCGGGAGAGCGTCAGGACAATGAGCAGTTCTTC
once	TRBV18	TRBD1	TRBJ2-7	CASSPPTPRDRVYEQYF	TGTGCCAGCTCACCACCTACACCCCGGGACAGGGTCTACGAGCAGTACTTC
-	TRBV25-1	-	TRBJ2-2	CASSAPGLTNTGELFF	TGTGCCAGCAGTGCCCCAGGGTTAACCAACACCGGGGAGCTGTTTTTT
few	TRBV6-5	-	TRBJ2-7	CASKTIGYEQYF	TGTGCCAGCAAGACTATCGGGTACGAGCAGTACTTC
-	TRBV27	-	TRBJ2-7	CASSLGADGLRYEQYF	TGTGCCAGCAGTTTAGGTGCCGATGGGCTACGCTACGAGCAGTACTTC
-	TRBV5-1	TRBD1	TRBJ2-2	CASSPDRGYNTGELFF	TGCGCCAGCAGCCCCGACAGGGGCTATAACACCGGGGAGCTGTTTTTT
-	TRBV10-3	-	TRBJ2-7	CAISRTGRDEQYF	TGTGCCATCAGTCGGACAGGGAGGGACGAGCAGTACTTC
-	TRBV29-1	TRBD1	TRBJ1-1	CSAGQGTIAFF	TGCAGCGCGGGACAGGGCACGATAGCTTTCTTT
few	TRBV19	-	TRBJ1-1	CASSIDAGGWNTEAFF	TGTGCCAGTAGTATAGACGCCGGGGGATGGAACACTGAAGCTTTCTTT
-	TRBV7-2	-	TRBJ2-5	CASSFGQKQETQYF	TGTGCCAGCAGCTTCGGACAGAAGCAAGAGACCCAGTACTTC
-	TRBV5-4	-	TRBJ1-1	CASSFSYRADTEAFF	TGTGCCAGCAGCTTTTCGTACAGGGCGGACACTGAAGCTTTCTTT
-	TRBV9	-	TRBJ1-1	CASTPTTGNTEAFF	TGTGCCAGCACACCTACGACAGGGAACACTGAAGCTTTCTTT
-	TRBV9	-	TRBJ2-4	CASSPLTRGNIQYF	TGTGCCAGCAGCCCTCTGACCCGGGGGAACATTCAGTACTTC
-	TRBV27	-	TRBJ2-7	CASRGGGVSYEQYF	TGTGCCAGCAGGGGAGGCGGGGTCTCCTACGAGCAGTACTTC
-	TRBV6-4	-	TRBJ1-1	CASSSAENTEAFF	TGTGCCAGCAGTTCCGCAGAGAACACTGAAGCTTTCTTT
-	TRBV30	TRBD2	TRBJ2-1	CAWSKRDYNEQFF	TGTGCCTGGAGTAAGCGGGATTACAATGAGCAGTTCTTC
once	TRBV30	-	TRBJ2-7	CAWSTPGTYEQYF	TGTGCCTGGAGTACCCCCGGGACCTACGAGCAGTACTTC
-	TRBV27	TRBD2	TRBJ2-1	CASSLSGGGPPRANEQFF	TGTGCCAGCAGTTTATCGGGGGGAGGGCCACCGCGGGCCAATGAGCAGTTCTTC
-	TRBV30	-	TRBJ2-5	CAWMSQETQYF	TGTGCCTGGATGTCTCAAGAGACCCAGTACTTC
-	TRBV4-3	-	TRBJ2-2	CASSQEWARALAGELFF	TGCGCCAGCAGCCAAGAATGGGCCAGGGCCTTGGCCGGGGAGCTGTTTTTT
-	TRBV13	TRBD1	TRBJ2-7	CASSSWPGTGVYEQYF	TGTGCCAGCAGCTCGTGGCCCGGGACAGGAGTCTACGAGCAGTACTTC